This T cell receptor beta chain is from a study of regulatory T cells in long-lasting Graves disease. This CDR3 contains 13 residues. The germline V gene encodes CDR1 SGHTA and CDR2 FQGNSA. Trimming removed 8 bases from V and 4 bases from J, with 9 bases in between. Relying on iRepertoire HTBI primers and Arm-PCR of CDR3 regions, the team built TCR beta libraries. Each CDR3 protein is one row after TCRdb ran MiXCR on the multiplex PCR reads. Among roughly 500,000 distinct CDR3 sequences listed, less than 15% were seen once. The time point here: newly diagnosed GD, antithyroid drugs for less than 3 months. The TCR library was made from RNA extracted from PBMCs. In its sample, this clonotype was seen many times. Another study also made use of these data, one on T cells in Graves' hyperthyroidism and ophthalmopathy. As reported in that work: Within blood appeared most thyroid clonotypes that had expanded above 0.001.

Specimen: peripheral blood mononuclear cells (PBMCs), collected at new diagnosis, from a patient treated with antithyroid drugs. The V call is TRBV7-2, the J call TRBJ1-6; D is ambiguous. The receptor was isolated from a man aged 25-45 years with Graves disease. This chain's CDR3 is CASSEGYNSPLHF. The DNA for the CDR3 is TGTGCCAGCTCGGAGGGATATAATTCACCCCTCCACTTT.